The entry below gives a single T cell receptor beta chain sequence along with its context. Its matching antigen is unknown. This entry comes from a study of T cells in women clearing cervical HPV infection. All participants had a single incident cervical HPV16 infection, and prevalent HPV16 infections were excluded. Points from the study as a whole: Effector/memory and HPV-specific T cells were not isolated, and association timing is unknown. Richness plus V gene abundances separated cases from controls with AUC 0.7 to 0.9.

Produced via immunoSEQ multiplex PCR; TCRdb's table is partial and in-frame only. The sample holds about 32,000 clones. The TCR originated in a woman between 18 and 75 years old with a cervical HPV16 infection that either progressed to CIN3+ or cleared (not recorded which). Specimen: blood buffy coat.

The sequenced part of the CDR3 DNA is TGTGCCAGCAGTGGGGGGCGGGATACG. This encodes CASSGGRDT. The CDR3 in full is CASSGGRDTQYF. The chain combines TRBV2 with TRBJ2-3, with D perhaps matching TRBD1 (6 bases). The read halts 3 residues ahead of the CDR3 end, with the missing end drawn from the germline J gene. The CDR3 consists of 12 residues. V lost 4 bases, J lost 6 bases, and 8 bases lay in between. Germline CDR1 and CDR2: SNHLY and FYNNEI.